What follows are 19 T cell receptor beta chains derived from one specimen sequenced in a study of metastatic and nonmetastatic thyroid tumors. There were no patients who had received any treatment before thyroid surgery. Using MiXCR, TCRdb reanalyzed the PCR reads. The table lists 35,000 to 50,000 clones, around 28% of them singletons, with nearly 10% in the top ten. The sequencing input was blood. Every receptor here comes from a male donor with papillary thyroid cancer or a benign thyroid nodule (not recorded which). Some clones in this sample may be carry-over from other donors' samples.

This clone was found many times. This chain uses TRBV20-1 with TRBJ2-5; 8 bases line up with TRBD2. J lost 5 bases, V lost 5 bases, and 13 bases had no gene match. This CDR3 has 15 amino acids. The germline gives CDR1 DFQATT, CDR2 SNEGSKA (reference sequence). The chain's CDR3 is CSAPTSGGGLETQYF. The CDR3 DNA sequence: TGCAGTGCTCCTACTAGCGGAGGGGGTTTGGAGACCCAGTACTTC.

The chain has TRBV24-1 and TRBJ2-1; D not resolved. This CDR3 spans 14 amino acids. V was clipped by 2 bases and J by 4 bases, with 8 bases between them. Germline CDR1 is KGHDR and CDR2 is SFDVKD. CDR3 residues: CATSDSKLYNEQFF. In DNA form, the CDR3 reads TGTGCCACCAGTGATTCCAAACTTTACAATGAGCAGTTCTTC.

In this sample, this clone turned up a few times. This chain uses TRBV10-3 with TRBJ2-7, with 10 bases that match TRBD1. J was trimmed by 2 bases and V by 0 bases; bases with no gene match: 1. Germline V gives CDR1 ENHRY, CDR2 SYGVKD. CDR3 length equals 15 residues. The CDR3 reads CAISESGQGAYEQYF. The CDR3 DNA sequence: TGTGCCATCAGTGAGTCTGGACAGGGGGCCTACGAGCAGTACTTC.

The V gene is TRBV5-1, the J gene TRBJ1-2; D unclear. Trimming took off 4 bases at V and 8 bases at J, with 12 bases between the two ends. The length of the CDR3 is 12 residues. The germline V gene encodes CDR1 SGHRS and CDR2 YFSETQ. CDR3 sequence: CASSVEGGGYTF. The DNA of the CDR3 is TGCGCCAGCAGCGTGGAAGGTGGGGGCTACACCTTC.

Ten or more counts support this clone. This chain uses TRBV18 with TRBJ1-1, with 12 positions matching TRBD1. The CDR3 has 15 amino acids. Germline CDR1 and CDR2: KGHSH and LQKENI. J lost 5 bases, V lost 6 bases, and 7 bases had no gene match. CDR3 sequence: CASSGQGAVGTEAFF. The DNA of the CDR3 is TGTGCCAGCTCGGGACAGGGGGCGGTTGGAACTGAAGCTTTCTTT.

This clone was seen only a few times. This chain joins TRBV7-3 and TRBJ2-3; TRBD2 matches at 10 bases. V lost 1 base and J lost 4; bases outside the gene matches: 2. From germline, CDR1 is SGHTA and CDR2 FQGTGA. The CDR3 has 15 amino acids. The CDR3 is CASSLNLAGADTQYF. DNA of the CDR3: TGTGCCAGCAGCTTAAATCTAGCGGGAGCAGATACGCAGTATTTT. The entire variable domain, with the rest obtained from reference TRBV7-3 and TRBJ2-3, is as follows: GAGVSQTPSNKVTEKGKYVELRCDPISGHTALYWYRQSLGQGPEFLIYFQGTGAADDSGLPNDRFFAVRPEGSVSTLKIQRTERGDSAVYLCASSLNLAGADTQYFGPGTRLTVL.

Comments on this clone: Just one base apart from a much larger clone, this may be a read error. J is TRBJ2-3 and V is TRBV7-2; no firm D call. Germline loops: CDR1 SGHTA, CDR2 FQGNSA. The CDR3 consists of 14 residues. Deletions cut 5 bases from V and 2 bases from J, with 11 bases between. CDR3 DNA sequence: TGTGCCAGCAGCCAGGAACTTAACACAGATACGCAGTATTTT. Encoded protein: CASSQELNTDTQYF.

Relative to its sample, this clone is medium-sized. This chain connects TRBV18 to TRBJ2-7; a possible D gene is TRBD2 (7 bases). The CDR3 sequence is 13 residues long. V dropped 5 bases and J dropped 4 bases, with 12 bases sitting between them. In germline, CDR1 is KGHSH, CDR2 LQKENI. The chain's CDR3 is CASSTQGGYEQYF. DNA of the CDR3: TGTGCCAGCTCAACACAGGGAGGGTACGAGCAGTACTTC.

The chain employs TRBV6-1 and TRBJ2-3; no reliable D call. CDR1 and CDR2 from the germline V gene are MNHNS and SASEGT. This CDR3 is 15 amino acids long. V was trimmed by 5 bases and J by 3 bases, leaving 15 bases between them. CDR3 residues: CASSTVSIPTDTQYF. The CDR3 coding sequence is TGTGCCAGCAGTACCGTCTCCATCCCGACAGATACGCAGTATTTT.

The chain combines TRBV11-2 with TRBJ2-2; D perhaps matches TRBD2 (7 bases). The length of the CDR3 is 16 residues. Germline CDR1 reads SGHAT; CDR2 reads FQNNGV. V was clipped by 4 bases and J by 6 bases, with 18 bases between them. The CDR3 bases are TGTGCCAGCAGCTGGGGGGGCAGGAGGGCCCCCGGGGAGCTGTTTTTT. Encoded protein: CASSWGGRRAPGELFF.

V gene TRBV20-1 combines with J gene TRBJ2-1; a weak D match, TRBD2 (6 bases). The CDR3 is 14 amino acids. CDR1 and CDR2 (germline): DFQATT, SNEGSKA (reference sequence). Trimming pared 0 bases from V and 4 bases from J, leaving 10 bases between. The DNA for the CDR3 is TGCAGTGCTAGAGATTTAGCGGCTTACAATGAGCAGTTCTTC. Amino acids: CSARDLAAYNEQFF.

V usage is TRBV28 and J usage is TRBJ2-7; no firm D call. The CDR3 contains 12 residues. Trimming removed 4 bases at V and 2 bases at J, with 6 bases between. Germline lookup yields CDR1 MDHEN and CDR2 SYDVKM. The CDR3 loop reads CASSSTTYEQYF. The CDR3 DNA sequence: TGTGCCAGCAGTTCGACCACCTACGAGCAGTACTTC.

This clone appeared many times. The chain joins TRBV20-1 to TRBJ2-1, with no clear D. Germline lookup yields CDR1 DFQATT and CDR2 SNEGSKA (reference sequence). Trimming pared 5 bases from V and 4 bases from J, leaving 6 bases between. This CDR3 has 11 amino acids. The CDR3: CSAARYNEQFF. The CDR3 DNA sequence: TGCAGTGCTGCCAGATACAATGAGCAGTTCTTC.

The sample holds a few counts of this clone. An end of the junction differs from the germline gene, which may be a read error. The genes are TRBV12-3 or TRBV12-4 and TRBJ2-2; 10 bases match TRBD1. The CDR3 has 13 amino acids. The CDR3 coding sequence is TGTGCCAGCATCCTGACAGGGGGCGGGGAGCTTTTTTTT. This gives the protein CASILTGGGELFF.

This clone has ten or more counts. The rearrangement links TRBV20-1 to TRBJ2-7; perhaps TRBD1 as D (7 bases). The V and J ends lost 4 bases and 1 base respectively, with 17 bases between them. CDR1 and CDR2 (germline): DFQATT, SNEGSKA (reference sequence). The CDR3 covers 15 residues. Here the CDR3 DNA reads TGCAGTGCTATGGAAAAGCAGGGGGGTTCCTACGAGCAGTACTTC. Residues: CSAMEKQGGSYEQYF.

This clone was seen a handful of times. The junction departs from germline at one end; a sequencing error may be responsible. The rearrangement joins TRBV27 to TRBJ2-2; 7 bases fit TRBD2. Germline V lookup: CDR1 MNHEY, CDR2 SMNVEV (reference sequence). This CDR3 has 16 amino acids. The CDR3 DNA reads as TGTGCCAGCAGTTTCGAGGGCGGGGGAGTCACCGGTGAGCTGTTTTTT. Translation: CASSFEGGGVTGELFF.

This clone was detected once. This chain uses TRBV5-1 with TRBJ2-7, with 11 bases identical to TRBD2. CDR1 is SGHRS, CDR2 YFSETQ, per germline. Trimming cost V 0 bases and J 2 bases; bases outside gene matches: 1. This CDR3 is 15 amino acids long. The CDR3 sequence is CASSLDSGRAYEQYF. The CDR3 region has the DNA TGCGCCAGCAGCTTGGATAGCGGGAGGGCCTACGAGCAGTACTTC.

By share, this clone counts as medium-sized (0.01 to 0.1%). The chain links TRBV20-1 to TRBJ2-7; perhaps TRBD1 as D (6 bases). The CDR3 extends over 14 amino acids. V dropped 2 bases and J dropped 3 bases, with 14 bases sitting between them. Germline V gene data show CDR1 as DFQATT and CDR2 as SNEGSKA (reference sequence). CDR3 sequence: CSARKKNRVYEQYF. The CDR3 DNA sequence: TGCAGTGCTAGAAAAAAGAACAGGGTCTACGAGCAGTACTTC.

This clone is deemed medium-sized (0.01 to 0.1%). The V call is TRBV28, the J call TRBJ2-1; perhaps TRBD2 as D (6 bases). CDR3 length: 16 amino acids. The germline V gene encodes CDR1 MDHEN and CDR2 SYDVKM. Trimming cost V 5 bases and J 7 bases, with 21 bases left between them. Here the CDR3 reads CASSAFPAGKGNEQFF. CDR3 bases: TGTGCCAGCAGTGCCTTCCCAGCGGGTAAAGGGAATGAGCAGTTCTTC.